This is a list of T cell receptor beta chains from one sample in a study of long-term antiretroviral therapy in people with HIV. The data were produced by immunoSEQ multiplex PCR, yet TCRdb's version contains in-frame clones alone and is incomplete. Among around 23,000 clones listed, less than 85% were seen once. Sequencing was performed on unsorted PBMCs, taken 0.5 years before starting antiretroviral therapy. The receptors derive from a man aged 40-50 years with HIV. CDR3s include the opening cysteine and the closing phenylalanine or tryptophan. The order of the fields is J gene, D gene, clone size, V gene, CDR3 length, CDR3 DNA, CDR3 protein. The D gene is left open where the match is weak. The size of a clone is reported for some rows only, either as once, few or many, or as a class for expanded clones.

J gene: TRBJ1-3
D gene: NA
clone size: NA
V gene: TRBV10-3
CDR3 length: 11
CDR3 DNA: TGTGCCATCAGTGCTAGGGACACCATATATTTT
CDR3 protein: CAISARDTIYF

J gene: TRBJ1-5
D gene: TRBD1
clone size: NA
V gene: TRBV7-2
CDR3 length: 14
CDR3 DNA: TGTGCCAGCAGCCGGGACAGCACTAATCAGCCCCAGCATTTT
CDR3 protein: CASSRDSTNQPQHF

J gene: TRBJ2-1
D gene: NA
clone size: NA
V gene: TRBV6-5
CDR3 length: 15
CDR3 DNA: TGTGCCAGCAGTTACTCGGGCGCAGGGCCCAATGAGCAGTTCTTC
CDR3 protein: CASSYSGAGPNEQFF

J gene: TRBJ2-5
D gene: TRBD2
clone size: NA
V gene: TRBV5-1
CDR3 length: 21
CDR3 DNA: TGCGCCAGCAGCCAACTCCCGACAGGGGCTAGCGGGGGGGAGAGCCAAGAGACCCAGTACTTC
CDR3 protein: CASSQLPTGASGGESQETQYF

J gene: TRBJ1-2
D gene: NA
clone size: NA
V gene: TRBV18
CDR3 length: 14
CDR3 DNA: TGTGCCAGCTCACCCACTGACAGCCTGAGAGGCTACACCTTC
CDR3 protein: CASSPTDSLRGYTF

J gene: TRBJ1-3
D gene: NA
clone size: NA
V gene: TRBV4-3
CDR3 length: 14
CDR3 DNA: TGCGCCAGCAGCCAAGATGGGCTCGAAAACACCATATATTTT
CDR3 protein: CASSQDGLENTIYF

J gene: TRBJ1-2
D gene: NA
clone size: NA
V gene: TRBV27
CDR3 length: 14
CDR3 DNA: TGTGCCAGCAGTTTATTGGTAGGGAGCTATGGCTACACCTTC
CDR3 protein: CASSLLVGSYGYTF

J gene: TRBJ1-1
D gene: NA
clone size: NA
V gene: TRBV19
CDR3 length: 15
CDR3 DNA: TGTGCCAGTAGTATAGATCTTTATTATTTGGCAGAAGCTTTCTTT
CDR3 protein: CASSIDLYYLAEAFF

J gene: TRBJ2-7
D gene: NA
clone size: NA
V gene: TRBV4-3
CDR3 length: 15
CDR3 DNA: TGCGCCAGCAGCCAAGAGGGGGGCAAGGGATACGAGCAGTACTTC
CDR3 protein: CASSQEGGKGYEQYF

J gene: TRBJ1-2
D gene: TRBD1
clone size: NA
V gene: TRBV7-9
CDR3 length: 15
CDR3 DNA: TGTGCCAGCAGCTGGGACAGGGGTTTAGGGTATGGCTACACCTTC
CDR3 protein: CASSWDRGLGYGYTF

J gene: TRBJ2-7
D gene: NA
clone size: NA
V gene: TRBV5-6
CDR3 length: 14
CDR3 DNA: TGTGCCAGCAGCTTCGGACGGCCCTCCTACGAGCAGTACTTC
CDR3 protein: CASSFGRPSYEQYF

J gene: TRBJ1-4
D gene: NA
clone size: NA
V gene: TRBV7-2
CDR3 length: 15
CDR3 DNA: TGTGCCAGCAGCTTAAAGTTCGGCGGGAATGAAAAACTGTTTTTT
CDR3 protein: CASSLKFGGNEKLFF

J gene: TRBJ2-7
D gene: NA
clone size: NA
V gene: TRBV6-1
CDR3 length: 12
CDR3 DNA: TGTGCCAGCAGGATGGGGTCCTACGAGCAGTACTTC
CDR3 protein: CASRMGSYEQYF

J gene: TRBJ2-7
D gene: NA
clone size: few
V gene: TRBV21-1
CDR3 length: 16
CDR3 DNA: TGTGCCAGCAGCTCGGACTGGGGGCGGAGGCCCTACGAGCAGTACTTC
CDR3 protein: CASSSDWGRRPYEQYF

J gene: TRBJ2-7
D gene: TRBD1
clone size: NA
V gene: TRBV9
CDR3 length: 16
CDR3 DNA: TGTGCCAGCAGCCTCTCCGGACAGGGTGGGGCCTACGAGCAGTACTTC
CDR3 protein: CASSLSGQGGAYEQYF

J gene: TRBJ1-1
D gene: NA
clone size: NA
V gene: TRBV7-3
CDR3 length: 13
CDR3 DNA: TGTGCCAGCAGCGACACACCGAACACTGAAGCTTTCTTT
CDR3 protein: CASSDTPNTEAFF

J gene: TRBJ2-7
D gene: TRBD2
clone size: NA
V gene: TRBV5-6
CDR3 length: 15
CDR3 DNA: TGTGCCAGCAGCCCCGGGGAGGGGAGCTCCTACGAGCAGTACTTC
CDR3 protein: CASSPGEGSSYEQYF

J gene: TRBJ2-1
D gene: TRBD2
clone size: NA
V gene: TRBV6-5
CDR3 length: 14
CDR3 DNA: TGTGCCAGCAGTCTCCCCGGGACTACCAATGAGCAGTTCTTC
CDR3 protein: CASSLPGTTNEQFF

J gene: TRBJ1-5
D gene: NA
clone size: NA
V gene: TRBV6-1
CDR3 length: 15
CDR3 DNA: TGTGCCAGCAGTGCGGGGGGGCCCTCCAATCAGCCCCAGCATTTT
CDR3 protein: CASSAGGPSNQPQHF

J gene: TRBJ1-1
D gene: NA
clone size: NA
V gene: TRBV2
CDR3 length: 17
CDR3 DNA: TGTGCCAGCAGTGAAGATAGGGAGCTGGTGGGCAACACTGAAGCTTTCTTT
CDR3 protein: CASSEDRELVGNTEAFF

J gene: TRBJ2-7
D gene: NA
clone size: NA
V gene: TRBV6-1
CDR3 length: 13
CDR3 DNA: TGTGCCAGCAGTAAGACAGGCTCCTACGAGCAGTACTTC
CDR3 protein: CASSKTGSYEQYF

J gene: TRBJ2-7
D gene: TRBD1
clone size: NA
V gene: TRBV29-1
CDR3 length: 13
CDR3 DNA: TGCAGCGTCGAGGACAGGGGATCCTACGAGCAGTACTTC
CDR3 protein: CSVEDRGSYEQYF

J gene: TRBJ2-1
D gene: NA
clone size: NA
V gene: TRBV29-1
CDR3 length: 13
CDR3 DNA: TGCAGCGTTGAAGGGGACCGTTTCAATGAGCAGTTCTTC
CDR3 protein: CSVEGDRFNEQFF

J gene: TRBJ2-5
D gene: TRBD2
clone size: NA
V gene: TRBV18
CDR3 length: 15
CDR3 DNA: TGTGCCAGCTCACCCTCTTGGGGGGGCCAAGAGACCCAGTACTTC
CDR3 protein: CASSPSWGGQETQYF

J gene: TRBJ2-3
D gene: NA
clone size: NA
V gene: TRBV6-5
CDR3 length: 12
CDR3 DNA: TGTGCCAGCAGTTACGGAGTGGGTACGCAGTATTTT
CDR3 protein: CASSYGVGTQYF

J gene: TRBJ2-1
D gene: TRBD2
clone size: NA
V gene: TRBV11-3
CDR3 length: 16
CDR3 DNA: TGTGCCAGCAGCCCCCTAGCGGGGAGCTCCTACAATGAGCAGTTCTTC
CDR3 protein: CASSPLAGSSYNEQFF

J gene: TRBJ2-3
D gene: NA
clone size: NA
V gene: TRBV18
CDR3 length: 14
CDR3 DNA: TGTGCCAGTTCCGGGGGAACTTACACAGATACGCAGTATTTT
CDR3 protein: CASSGGTYTDTQYF

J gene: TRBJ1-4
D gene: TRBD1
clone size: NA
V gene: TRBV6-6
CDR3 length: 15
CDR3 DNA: TGTGCCAGCAGCGACGAGACAGGGGGCAATGAAAAACTGTTTTTT
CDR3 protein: CASSDETGGNEKLFF

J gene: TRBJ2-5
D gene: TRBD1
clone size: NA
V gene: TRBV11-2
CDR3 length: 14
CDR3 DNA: TGTGCCAGCAGCCGTGGGACAGGAGGAGAGACCCAGTACTTC
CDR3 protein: CASSRGTGGETQYF

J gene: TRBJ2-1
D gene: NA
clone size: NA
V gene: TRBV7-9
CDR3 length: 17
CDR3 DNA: TGTGCCAGCAGCCGATCCGGGGGGCTTCGGGGAAACAATGAGCAGTTCTTC
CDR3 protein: CASSRSGGLRGNNEQFF

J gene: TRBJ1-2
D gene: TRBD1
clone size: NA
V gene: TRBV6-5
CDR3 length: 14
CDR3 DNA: TGTGCCAGCAGTAGGGGACAGTTTAACTATGGCTACACCTTC
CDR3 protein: CASSRGQFNYGYTF

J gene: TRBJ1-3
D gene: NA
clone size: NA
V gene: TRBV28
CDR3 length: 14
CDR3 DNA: TGTGCCACCACGGACAGCCAGGCGAGAAACACCATATATTTT
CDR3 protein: CATTDSQARNTIYF

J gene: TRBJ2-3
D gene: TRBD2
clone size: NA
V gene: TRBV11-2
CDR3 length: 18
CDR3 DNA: TGTGCCAGCAGCTTAGAATGGGGGCCGGGGGGGCTCACAGATACGCAGTATTTT
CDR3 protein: CASSLEWGPGGLTDTQYF

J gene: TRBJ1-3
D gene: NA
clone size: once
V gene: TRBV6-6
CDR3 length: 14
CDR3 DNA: TGTGCCAGCAGTGGCGGCACCTCTGGAAACACCATATATTTT
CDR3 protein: CASSGGTSGNTIYF

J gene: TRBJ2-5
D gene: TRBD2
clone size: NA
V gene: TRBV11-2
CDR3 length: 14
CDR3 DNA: TGTGCCAGCAGCCCCCCTAGCGGCCAAGAGACCCAGTACTTC
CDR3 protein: CASSPPSGQETQYF

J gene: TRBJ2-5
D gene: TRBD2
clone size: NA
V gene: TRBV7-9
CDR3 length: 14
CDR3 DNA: TGTGCCAGCAGCTTCGGGGGGGGGCGAGAGACCCAGTACTTC
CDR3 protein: CASSFGGGRETQYF

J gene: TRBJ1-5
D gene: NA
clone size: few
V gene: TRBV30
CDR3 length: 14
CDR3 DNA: TGTGCCTGGAGTTGGTTGGATAGCAATCAGCCCCAGCATTTT
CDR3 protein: CAWSWLDSNQPQHF

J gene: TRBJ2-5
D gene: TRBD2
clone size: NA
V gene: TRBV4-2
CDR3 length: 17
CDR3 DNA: TGTGCCAGCAGCCAAGATGCCGGGACTAGTTATAAGGGGGCCCAGTACTTC
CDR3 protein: CASSQDAGTSYKGAQYF

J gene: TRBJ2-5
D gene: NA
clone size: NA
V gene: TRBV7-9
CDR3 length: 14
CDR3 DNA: TGTGCCAGCAGCTTAGTCTCCCCCCAAGAGACCCAGTACTTC
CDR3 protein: CASSLVSPQETQYF

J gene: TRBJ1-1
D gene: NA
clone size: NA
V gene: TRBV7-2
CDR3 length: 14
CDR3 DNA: TGTGCCAGCAGCTTACATCAGGGTAACACTGAAGCTTTCTTT
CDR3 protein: CASSLHQGNTEAFF

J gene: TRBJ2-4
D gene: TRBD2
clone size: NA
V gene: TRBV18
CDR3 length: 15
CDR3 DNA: TGTGCCAGCTCACCATTGGGAGGGGACAAAAACATTCAGTACTTC
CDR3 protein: CASSPLGGDKNIQYF

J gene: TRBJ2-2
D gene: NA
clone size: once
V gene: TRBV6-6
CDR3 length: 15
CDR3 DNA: TGTGCCAGTGGCACTACCCAAAACCCCACCGGGGAGCTGTTTTTT
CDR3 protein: CASGTTQNPTGELFF

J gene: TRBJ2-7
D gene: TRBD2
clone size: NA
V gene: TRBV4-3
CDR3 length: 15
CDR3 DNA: TGCGCCAGCAGCCAAGGCAGCGGGGGCCTATACGAGCAGTACTTC
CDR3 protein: CASSQGSGGLYEQYF

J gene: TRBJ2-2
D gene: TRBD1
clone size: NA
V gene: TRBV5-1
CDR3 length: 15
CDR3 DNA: TGCGCCAGCAGCGGCACAGGGGACGACACCGGGGAGCTGTTTTTT
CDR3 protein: CASSGTGDDTGELFF

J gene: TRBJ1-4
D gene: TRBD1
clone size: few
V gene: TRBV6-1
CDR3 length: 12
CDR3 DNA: TGTGCCAGCAGCGGGACAGGGAGTCGACTGTTTTTT
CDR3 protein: CASSGTGSRLFF

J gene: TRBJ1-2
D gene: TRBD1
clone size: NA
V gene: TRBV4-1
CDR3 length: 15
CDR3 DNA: TGCGCCAGCAGTCGCAAGGCGGGACAGGACCACACTGACACCTTC
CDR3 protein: CASSRKAGQDHTDTF

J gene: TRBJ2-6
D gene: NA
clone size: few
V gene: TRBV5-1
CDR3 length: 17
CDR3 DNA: TGCGCCAGCAGCTTGGGACATGGGGACTCTGGGGCCAACGTCCTGACTTTC
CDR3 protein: CASSLGHGDSGANVLTF

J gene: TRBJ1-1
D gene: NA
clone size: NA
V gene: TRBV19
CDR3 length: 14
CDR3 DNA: TGTGCCAGTAGTATAGTGGGAGGGACCCCTGAAGCTTTCTTT
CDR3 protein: CASSIVGGTPEAFF

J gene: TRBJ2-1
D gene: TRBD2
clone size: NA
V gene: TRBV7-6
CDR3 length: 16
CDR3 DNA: TGTGCCAGCGGGCGGGCGGGGGGGCTCTCTTACAATGAGCAGTTCTTC
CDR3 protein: CASGRAGGLSYNEQFF

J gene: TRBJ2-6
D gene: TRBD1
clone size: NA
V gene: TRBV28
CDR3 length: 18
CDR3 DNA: TGTGCCAGCAGGTTGACAGGGGCGAACTCAGGAGGGGCCAACGTCCTGACTTTC
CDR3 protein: CASRLTGANSGGANVLTF

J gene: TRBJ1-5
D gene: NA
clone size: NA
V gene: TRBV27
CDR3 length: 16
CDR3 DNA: TGTGCCAGCAGCGGGGGGGACATTGGTACCGATCAGCCCCAGCATTTT
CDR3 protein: CASSGGDIGTDQPQHF

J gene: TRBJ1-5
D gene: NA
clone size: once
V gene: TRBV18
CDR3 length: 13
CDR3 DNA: TGTGCCAGCTCACCGGATCAGGGTCAGCCCCAGCATTTT
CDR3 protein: CASSPDQGQPQHF

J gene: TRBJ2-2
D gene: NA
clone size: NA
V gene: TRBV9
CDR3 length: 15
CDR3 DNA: TGTGCCAGCAGCGCAACGACGGGGGACACCGGGGAGCTGTTTTTT
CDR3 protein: CASSATTGDTGELFF

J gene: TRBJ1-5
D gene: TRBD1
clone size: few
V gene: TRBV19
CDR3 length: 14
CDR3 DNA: TGTGCCAGTAGTGTACAGGGGACCGATCAGCCCCAGCATTTT
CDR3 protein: CASSVQGTDQPQHF